The entry that follows covers one T cell receptor beta chain sequence. The antigen remains unidentified. The data originate from a study of shared clonotypes between healthy human individuals. Study conclusions and caveats: Naive subsets, compared against memory subsets, generally had larger estimated richness values.

TCRdb keeps only in-frame clones here, not all; method: immunoSEQ multiplex PCR. The top ten clones hold 0.3% to 0.4% of a sample with 2,500,000 or so clones, around 92% of them seen once. The V and J ends lost 1 base and 1 base respectively, with 15 bases between them. Germline assignment: CDR1 SGHTA and CDR2 FQGTGA. The CDR3 contains 17 residues. Material for sequencing was naive CD4+ T cells from PBMCs. The subset was: CD45RA+ positively selected. The chain carries TRBV7-3 and TRBJ2-3; D may be TRBD2 (5 bases). The TCR was taken from a man younger than 30 in good health. Some clones in this sample may be carry-over from other donors' samples. The CDR3 DNA is TGTGCCAGCAGCTTAAGGAGTAGCGTCCCGGGCACAGATACGCAGTATTTT. Protein: CASSLRSSVPGTDTQYF. Full variable domain (rest looked up from reference TRBV7-3 and TRBJ2-3): GAGVSQTPSNKVTEKGKYVELRCDPISGHTALYWYRQSLGQGPEFLIYFQGTGAADDSGLPNDRFFAVRPEGSVSTLKIQRTERGDSAVYLCASSLRSSVPGTDTQYFGPGTRLTVL.